Each of the 15 T cell receptor beta chains below was sequenced from the same sample in a study of radiation and T cells in renal cell carcinoma. Time point of the sample: blood 4 weeks post-SBRT, at nephrectomy. Treatment in this sample: 15 Gy SBRT to primary tumor, nephrectomy 4 weeks later. Clones were read by immunoSEQ multiplex PCR, and TCRdb kept only the in-frame ones, dropping some. The top ten clones hold 4.5% to 7% of a sample with about 78,000 clones, about 89% of them seen once. The source was blood, collected from a patient whose treatment included radiotherapy and nephrectomy. These receptors all come from a woman aged 70 to 79 with renal cell carcinoma.

The chain is built from TRBV6-5 and TRBJ1-2; no reliable D call. Germline CDR1 and CDR2: MNHEY and SVGAGI. V lost 7 bases and J lost 4, with 19 bases in between. This CDR3 has 15 amino acids. The CDR3: CASKEEGRDRYGYTF. DNA for the CDR3: TGTGCCAGCAAGGAGGAAGGACGGGATCGCTATGGCTACACCTTC.

The V call is TRBV7-9, the J call TRBJ1-1; a possible D gene is TRBD1 (5 bases). Germline loops: CDR1 SEHNR, CDR2 FQNEAQ (reference sequence). The CDR3 sequence is 13 residues long. V was trimmed by 5 bases and J by 12 bases, leaving 19 bases between them. CDR3 bases: TGTGCCAGCAGCCCGTCAGGGCGGCGAAGGACTTTCTTT. It specifies CASSPSGRRRTFF.

V usage is TRBV29-1 and J usage is TRBJ1-2; D unresolved. The CDR3 sequence is 14 residues long. Germline V gene sequence: CDR1 SQVTM, CDR2 ANQGSEA. Trimming took off 0 bases at V and 5 bases at J, with 13 bases between the two ends. For the CDR3, the DNA is TGCAGCGTTGAAGACTTAAACAGTATTTATGGCTACACCTTC. Residues: CSVEDLNSIYGYTF.

The chain couples TRBV9 to TRBJ1-5; no clear D. Trimming took 0 bases from V and 9 from J, leaving 10 bases between them. In germline, CDR1 is SGDLS, CDR2 YYNGEE. The CDR3 loop spans 13 amino acids. The CDR3: CASSVASLGPQHF. Here the CDR3 DNA reads TGTGCCAGCAGCGTAGCCAGTCTAGGGCCCCAGCATTTT.

The chain joins TRBV7-9 to TRBJ1-1; D might be TRBD1 (6 bases). The V and J ends lost 4 bases and 1 base respectively, with 16 bases between them. The CDR3 runs to 16 residues. The V gene's germline CDR1 is SEHNR and CDR2 FQNEAQ (reference sequence). The CDR3 loop is CASSSRLPGQNTEAFF. The CDR3 nucleotides are TGTGCCAGCAGCTCTCGCCTCCCGGGACAGAACACTGAAGCTTTCTTT.

The genes are TRBV11-3 and TRBJ2-1; D is perhaps TRBD2 (6 bases). This CDR3 is built from 16 residues. Germline V gives CDR1 SGHNT, CDR2 YENEEA. V was trimmed by 1 base and J by 4 bases, leaving 14 bases between them. The CDR3: CASSLVSAGRYNEQFF. Written as DNA, the CDR3 is TGTGCCAGCAGCTTAGTGTCCGCGGGGAGATACAATGAGCAGTTCTTC.

The V and J genes are TRBV5-4 and TRBJ2-1; D might be TRBD1 (7 bases). CDR1 SGHNT and CDR2 YYREEE come from the germline V gene (reference sequence). The CDR3 totals 13 residues. Deletions cut 1 base from V and 8 bases from J, with 10 bases between. The CDR3, as DNA: TGTGCCAGCAGCTTGCAGGGGGGCGATGAGCAGTTCTTC. Translating it yields CASSLQGGDEQFF.

The chain couples TRBV30 to TRBJ2-2; tentatively, D is TRBD2 (5 bases). The germline V and J ends were trimmed by 8 bases and 2 bases, with 15 bases remaining between them. The CDR3 covers 14 residues. Germline V lookup: CDR1 GTSNPN, CDR2 SVGIG (reference sequence). CDR3 sequence reads: CARKPAANTGELFF. DNA of the CDR3: TGTGCCCGCAAGCCAGCGGCAAACACCGGGGAGCTGTTTTTT.

Comments on this clone: A read error may account for a junction end that differs from germline. This chain uses TRBV4-2 with TRBJ1-1; TRBD1 agrees at 9 bases. The CDR3 has 16 amino acids. Germline assignment: CDR1 LGHNA and CDR2 YNFKEQ. CDR3 residues: CAGSQGGQGGRTEAFF. The CDR3 coding sequence is TGTGCCGGCAGCCAAGGGGGACAGGGAGGACGGACTGAAGCTTTCTTT.

The CDR3 loop reads CASSQDRVGSGNTIYF. CDR3 nucleotide sequence: TGTGCCAGCAGCCAAGACAGGGTGGGTTCTGGAAACACCATATATTTT. This chain uses TRBV4-2 with TRBJ1-3; perhaps TRBD1 as D (5 bases). Trimming cost V 0 bases and J 1 base, with 10 bases left between them. The CDR3 contains 16 residues. Germline CDR1 is LGHNA and CDR2 is YNFKEQ.

This clone was recorded only once. This chain links TRBV27 with TRBJ2-7; TRBD1 or TRBD2 may be the D gene (5 bases each). V lost 3 bases, J lost 0 bases, and 18 bases lay in between. This CDR3 has 17 residues. Germline V gene sequence: CDR1 MNHEY, CDR2 SMNVEV (reference sequence). The CDR3: CASSFGTGVASSYEQYF. CDR3 nucleotide sequence: TGTGCCAGCAGTTTTGGGACGGGCGTAGCTTCCTCCTACGAGCAGTACTTC.

The CDR3 here is CASSLRHRGYGYTF. Written as DNA, the CDR3 is TGTGCCAGCAGTCTACGACACCGTGGATATGGCTACACCTTC. The chain joins TRBV27 to TRBJ1-2; the D is unclear. Germline CDR1 is MNHEY and CDR2 is SMNVEV (reference sequence). CDR3 length: 14 amino acids. The V gene lost 5 bases and the J gene lost 5 bases, with 15 bases spanning the gap.

The rearrangement uses TRBV9 and TRBJ1-2, with D possibly matching TRBD1 (5 bases). Per germline, CDR1 SGDLS and CDR2 YYNGEE. The CDR3 sequence is 16 residues long. V shed 5 bases and J shed 4 bases, with 21 bases lying between them. The CDR3 is CASSPHHEGQGYGYTF. DNA of the CDR3: TGTGCCAGCAGTCCCCATCACGAGGGGCAGGGCTATGGCTACACCTTC.

The CDR3 nucleotides are TGTGCCAGCAGCCGCCAGCGGGGGGGATCCTACAATGAGCAGTTCTTC. Amino acid sequence: CASSRQRGGSYNEQFF. The chain combines TRBV14 with TRBJ2-1; 10 bases are shared with TRBD2. CDR1 and CDR2 from the germline V gene are SGHDN and FVKESK. The CDR3 covers 16 residues. Unmatched junction bases numbered 4, after V lost 4 bases and J lost 1 base.

The CDR3 nucleotides are TGTGCCAGCAGCTTGGATAAAGATTTACTCTATGGCTACACCTTC. It codes for CASSLDKDLLYGYTF. The chain uses TRBV5-4 and TRBJ1-2; D uncertain. The CDR3 loop spans 15 amino acids. V lost 0 bases, J lost 4 bases, and 13 bases lay in between. Germline CDR1 reads SGHNT; CDR2 reads YYREEE (reference sequence). The variable domain in full, completed from reference TRBV5-4 and TRBJ1-2, reads ETGVTQSPTHLIKTRGQQVTLRCSSQSGHNTVSWYQQALGQGPQFIFQYYREEENGRGNFPPRFSGLQFPNYSSELNVNALELDDSALYLCASSLDKDLLYGYTFGSGTRLTVV.